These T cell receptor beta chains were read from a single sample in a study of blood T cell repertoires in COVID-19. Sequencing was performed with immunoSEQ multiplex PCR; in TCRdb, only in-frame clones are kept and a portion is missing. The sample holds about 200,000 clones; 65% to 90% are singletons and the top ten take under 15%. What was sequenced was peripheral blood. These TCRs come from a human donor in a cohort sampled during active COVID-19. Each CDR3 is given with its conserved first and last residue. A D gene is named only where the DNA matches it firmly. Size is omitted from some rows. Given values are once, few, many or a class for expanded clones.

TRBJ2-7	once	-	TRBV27	TGTGCCAGCAGTTTATTTGCGACAGGCTACGAGCAGTACTTC	CASSLFATGYEQYF
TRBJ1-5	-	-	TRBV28	TGTGCCAGCAGCAAAGCCGGCCCACAGTGGCCCCAGCATTTT	CASSKAGPQWPQHF
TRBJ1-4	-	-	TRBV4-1	TGCGCCAGCAGCTCCGGCGGGGGAAATGAAAAACTGTTTTTT	CASSSGGGNEKLFF
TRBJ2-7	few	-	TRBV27	TGTGCCAGCAGTTTTATAGGCGGGTTGGAAAACGAGCAGTACTTC	CASSFIGGLENEQYF
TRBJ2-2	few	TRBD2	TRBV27	TGTGCCAGCAGTACCCCCCGGACTAGCGAGAACACCGGGGAGCTGTTTTTT	CASSTPRTSENTGELFF
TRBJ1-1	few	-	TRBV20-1	TGCAGTGCTAGCGGGAACACTGAAGCTTTCTTT	CSASGNTEAFF
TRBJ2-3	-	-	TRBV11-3	TGTGCCAGCAGCTCGGGTCTCACAGATACGCAGTATTTT	CASSSGLTDTQYF
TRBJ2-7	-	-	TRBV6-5	TGTGCCAGCAGCCACCGCCAGGGCTCCTACGAGCAGTACTTC	CASSHRQGSYEQYF
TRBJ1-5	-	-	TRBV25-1	TGTGCCAGCAGTGAGGGGCGGTTCAATCAGCCCCAGCATTTT	CASSEGRFNQPQHF
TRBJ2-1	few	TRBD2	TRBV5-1	TGCGCCAGCAGCTTGGGTGTGCTAGCGGGAGGGGGCAATGAGCAGTTCTTC	CASSLGVLAGGGNEQFF
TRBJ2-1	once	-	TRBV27	TGTGCCAGCAGTTCCCCGGACTCACGACGCCATGAGCAGTTCTTC	CASSSPDSRRHEQFF
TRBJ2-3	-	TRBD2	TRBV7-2	TGTGCCAGCAGCTCGGCCCTAGCGGGAGTAAGTACGCAGTATTTT	CASSSALAGVSTQYF
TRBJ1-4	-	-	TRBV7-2	TGTGCCAGCAGCTTAGACGGGTTTCGGGTCCCGAATGAAAAACTGTTTTTT	CASSLDGFRVPNEKLFF
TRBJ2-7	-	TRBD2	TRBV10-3	TGTGCCATCAGTGAGCCAACTAGCGGAAGCTCCTACGAGCAGTACTTC	CAISEPTSGSSYEQYF